This T cell receptor (beta chain) is drawn from a study of blood T cell repertoires in COVID-19. Whole-study context: The United States, Italy and Spain were the sources of the acute and convalescent COVID-19 samples. From T cells, B-cell-depleted T cells, or PBMCs came the material, which was cDNA or gDNA.

One Seattle source followed patients from active infection through their disease course. The ends were cut back, 4 bases at V and 7 bases at J, with 7 bases in the middle. The CDR3 has 10 amino acids. In germline, CDR1 is SQVTM, CDR2 ANQGSEA. Authors' analysis steps: Counts of nucleated cells, estimated from reference gene primer amplification, were obtained. Libraries were prepared by immunoSEQ multiplex PCR; TCRdb keeps only in-frame clonotypes and omits some of them. Clone size and the V and J calls come from that table; the DNA yielded D and trimming. The data contain nearly 250,000 clones, 86% of them singletons.

The sequenced sample consisted of peripheral blood. The chain employs TRBV29-1 and TRBJ1-2, with D maybe TRBD1 (5 bases). This TCR derives from a woman aged 80 or older with COVID-19, enrolled during active disease. CDR3 region: CSVGGAGYTF. CDR3 nucleotides: TGCAGCGTTGGTGGGGCTGGCTACACCTTC.